This section outlines one TCR beta chain sequence together with its context. These data originate in a study of blood T cell repertoires in COVID-19. The germline gives CDR1 SEHNR, CDR2 FQNEAQ (reference sequence). The length of the CDR3 is 14 residues. J lost 3 bases, V lost 4 bases, and 2 bases had no gene match. This table comes from immunoSEQ multiplex PCR, and its TCRdb copy is limited to in-frame clones, with some not included. Of 450,000 or so clones in the sample, 90% were seen once. Cohort 3 donors counted as recovered after two negative PCRs, clearance, or resolved symptoms. The chain links TRBV7-9 to TRBJ2-2, with 7 positions matching TRBD1. The source is a man aged 18 to 35 who had recovered from COVID-19. Material: PBMCs or T cells enriched from blood (not recorded which). The CDR3 is CASSSGGYTGELFF. The CDR3 DNA follows: TGTGCCAGCAGCTCAGGGGGATACACCGGGGAGCTGTTTTTT.